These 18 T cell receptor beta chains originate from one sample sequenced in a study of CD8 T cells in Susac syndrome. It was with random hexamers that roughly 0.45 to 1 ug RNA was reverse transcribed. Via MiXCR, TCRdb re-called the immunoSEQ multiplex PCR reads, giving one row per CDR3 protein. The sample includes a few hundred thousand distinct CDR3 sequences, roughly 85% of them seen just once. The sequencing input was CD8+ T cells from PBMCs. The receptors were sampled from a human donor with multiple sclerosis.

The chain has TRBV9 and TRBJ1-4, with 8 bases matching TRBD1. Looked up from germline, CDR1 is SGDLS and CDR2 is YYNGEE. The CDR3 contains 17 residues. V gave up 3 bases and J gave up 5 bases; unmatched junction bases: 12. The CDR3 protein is CASSAGQGGGWNEKLFF. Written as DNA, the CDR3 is TGTGCCAGCAGCGCCGGACAGGGTGGGGGGTGGAATGAAAAACTGTTTTTT. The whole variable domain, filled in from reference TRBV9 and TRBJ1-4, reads DSGVTQTPKHLITATGQRVTLRCSPRSGDLSVYWYQQSLDQGLQFLIQYYNGEERAKGNILERFSAQQFPDLHSELNLSSLELGDSALYFCASSAGQGGGWNEKLFFGSGTQLSVL.

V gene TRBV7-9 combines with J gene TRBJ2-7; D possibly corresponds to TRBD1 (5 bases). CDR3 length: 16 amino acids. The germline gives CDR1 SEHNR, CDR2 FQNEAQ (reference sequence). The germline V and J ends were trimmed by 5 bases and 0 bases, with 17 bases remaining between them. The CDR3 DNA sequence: TGTGCCAGCAGCCTTACGTTTGGACACAACTCCTACGAGCAGTACTTC. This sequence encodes CASSLTFGHNSYEQYF.

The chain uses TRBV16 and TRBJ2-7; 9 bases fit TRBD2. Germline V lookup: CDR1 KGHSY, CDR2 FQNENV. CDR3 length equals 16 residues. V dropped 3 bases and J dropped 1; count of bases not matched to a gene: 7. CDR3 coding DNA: TGTGCCAGCAGCCATCCGAAAAGCGGGAGGTCCTACGAGCAGTACTTC. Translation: CASSHPKSGRSYEQYF.

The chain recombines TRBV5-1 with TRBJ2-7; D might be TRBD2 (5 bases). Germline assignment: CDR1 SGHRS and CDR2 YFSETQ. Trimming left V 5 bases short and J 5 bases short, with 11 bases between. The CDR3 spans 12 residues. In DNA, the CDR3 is TGCGCCAGCAGGGGAATGAGGGACGAGCAGTACTTC. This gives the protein CASRGMRDEQYF.

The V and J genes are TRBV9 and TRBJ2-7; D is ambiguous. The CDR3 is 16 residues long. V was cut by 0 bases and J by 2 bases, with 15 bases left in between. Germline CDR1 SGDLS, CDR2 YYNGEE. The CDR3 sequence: CASSVGGSVGTYEQYF. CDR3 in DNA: TGTGCCAGCAGCGTAGGAGGCTCCGTGGGGACCTACGAGCAGTACTTC.

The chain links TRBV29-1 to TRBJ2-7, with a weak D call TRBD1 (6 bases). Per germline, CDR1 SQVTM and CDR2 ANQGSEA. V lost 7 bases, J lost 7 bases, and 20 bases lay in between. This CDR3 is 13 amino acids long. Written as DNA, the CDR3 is TGCAGCGCCTACGCACAGGGCTTGGGGGAGCAGTACTTC. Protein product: CSAYAQGLGEQYF.

The CDR3 nucleotides are TGCGCCAGCAGCCAAGGGCGTGTGTGGTTTAACTATGGCTACACCTTC. Its protein product is CASSQGRVWFNYGYTF. This chain uses TRBV4-1 with TRBJ1-2; D is unclear. V was cut by 1 base and J by 1 base, with 13 bases left in between. The CDR3 contains 16 residues. Germline V lookup: CDR1 MGHRA, CDR2 YSYEKL.

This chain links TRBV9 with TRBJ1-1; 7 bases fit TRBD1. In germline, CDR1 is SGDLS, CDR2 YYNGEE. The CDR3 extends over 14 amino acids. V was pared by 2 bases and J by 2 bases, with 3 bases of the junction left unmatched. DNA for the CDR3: TGTGCCAGCAGCGTTGGGGACAGTAACACTGAAGCTTTCTTT. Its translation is CASSVGDSNTEAFF.

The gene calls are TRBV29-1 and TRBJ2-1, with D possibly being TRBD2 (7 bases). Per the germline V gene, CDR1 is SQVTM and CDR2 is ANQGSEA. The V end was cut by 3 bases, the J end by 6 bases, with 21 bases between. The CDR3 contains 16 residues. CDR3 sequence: CSVEVFGGLGPNEQFF. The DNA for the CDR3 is TGCAGCGTTGAGGTCTTCGGGGGGCTTGGTCCCAATGAGCAGTTCTTC.

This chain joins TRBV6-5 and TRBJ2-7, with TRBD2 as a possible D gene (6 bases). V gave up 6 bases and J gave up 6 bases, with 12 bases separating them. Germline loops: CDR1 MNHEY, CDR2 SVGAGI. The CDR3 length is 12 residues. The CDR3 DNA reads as TGTGCCAGCAGGGAGGGGTCGTCCGAGCAGTACTTC. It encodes CASREGSSEQYF.

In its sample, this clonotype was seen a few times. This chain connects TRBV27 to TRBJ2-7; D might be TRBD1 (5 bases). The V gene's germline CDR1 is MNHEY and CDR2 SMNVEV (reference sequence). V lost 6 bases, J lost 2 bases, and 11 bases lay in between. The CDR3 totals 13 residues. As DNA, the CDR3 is TGTGCCAGCAGACCCGACAGTACCTACGAGCAGTACTTC. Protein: CASRPDSTYEQYF.

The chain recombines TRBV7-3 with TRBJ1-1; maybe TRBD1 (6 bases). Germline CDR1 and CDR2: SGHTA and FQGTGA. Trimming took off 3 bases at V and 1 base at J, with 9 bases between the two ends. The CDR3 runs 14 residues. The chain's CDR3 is CASSFQGWNTEAFF. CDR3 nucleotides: TGTGCCAGCAGCTTTCAGGGGTGGAACACTGAAGCTTTCTTT.

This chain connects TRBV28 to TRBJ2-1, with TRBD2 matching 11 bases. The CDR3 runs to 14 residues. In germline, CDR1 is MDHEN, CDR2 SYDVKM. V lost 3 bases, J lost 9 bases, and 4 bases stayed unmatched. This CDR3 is CASSLRLAGGEQFF. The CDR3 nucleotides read TGTGCCAGCAGTTTGCGGCTAGCGGGAGGTGAGCAGTTCTTC. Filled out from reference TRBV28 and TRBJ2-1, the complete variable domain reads DVKVTQSSRYLVKRTGEKVFLECVQDMDHENMFWYRQDPGLGLRLIYFSYDVKMKEKGDIPEGYSVSREKKERFSLILESASTNQTSMYLCASSLRLAGGEQFFGPGTRLTVL.

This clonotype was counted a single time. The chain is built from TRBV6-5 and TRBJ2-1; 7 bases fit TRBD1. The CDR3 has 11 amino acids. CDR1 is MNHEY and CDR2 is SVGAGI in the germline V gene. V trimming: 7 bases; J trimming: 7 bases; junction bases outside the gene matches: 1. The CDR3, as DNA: TGTGCCAGCACACAGGGGAATGAGCAGTTCTTC. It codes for CASTQGNEQFF.

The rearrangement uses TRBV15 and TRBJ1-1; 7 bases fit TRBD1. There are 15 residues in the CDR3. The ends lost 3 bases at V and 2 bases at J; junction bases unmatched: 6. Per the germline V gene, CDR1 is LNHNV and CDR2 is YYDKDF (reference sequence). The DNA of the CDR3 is TGTGCCACCAGCAGCGACAGGGCGGTAAACACTGAAGCTTTCTTT. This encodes CATSSDRAVNTEAFF.

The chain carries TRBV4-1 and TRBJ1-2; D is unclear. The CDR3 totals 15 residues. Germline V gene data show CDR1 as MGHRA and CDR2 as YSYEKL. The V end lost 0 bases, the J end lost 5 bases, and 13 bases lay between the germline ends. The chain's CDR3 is CASSQDKQVWYGYTF. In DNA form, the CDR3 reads TGCGCCAGCAGCCAAGATAAGCAGGTGTGGTATGGCTACACCTTC.

CDR3 residues: CASSLGGSPYNEQFF. The CDR3 bases are TGTGCCAGCAGCTTAGGGGGGTCCCCCTACAATGAGCAGTTCTTC. This rearrangement joins TRBV7-6 to TRBJ2-1; either TRBD1 or TRBD2 may fit D (5 bases each). Germline V CDR1 and CDR2: SGHVS, FNYEAQ. The CDR3 spans 15 residues. With 1 base removed from V and 2 bases from J, the gap between germline ends came to 9 bases.

CDR3 DNA: TGCAGCGTTGATGAAGGAGGGATCTCTGGCTACACCTTC. It translates to CSVDEGGISGYTF. V is TRBV29-1 and J is TRBJ1-2; D remains ambiguous. CDR1 SQVTM and CDR2 ANQGSEA come from the germline V gene. This CDR3 spans 13 amino acids. V lost 3 bases to trimming and J lost 7 bases, with 15 bases between them.